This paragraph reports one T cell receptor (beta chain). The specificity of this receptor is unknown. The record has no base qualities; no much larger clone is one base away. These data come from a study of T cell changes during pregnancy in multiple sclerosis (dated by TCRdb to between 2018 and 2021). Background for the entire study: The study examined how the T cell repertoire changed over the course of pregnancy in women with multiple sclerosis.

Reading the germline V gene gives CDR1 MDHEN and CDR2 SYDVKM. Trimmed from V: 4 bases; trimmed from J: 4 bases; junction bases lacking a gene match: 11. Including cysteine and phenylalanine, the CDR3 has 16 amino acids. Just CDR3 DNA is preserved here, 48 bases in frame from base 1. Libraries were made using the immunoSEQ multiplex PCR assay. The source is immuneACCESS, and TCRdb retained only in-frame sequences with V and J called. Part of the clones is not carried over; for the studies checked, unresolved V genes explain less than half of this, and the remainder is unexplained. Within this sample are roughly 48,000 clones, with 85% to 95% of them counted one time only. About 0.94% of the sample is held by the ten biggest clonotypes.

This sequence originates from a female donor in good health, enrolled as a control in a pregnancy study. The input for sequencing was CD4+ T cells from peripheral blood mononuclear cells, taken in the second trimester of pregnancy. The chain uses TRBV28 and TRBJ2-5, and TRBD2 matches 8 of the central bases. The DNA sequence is TGTGCCAGCAGTTCACCCGGGACTAGGGTCGGAGAGACCCAGTACTTC. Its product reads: CASSSPGTRVGETQYF.